Included here is one TCR beta chain sequence, with context. This clone has only one observation. What this receptor recognizes is not known. Base qualities are missing; no much larger clone stands one base away. Enrolling through a virtual design, the prospective study's participants ranged in age from about 18 to 89 years and lived across 20 to 30 United States geographic areas. Cohort assignment in the prospective study relied on participant-reported clinical history from a screening survey and a study questionnaire. Recovered participants in ImmuneRACE Cohort 3 were defined as having two consecutive negative NP/OP PCR tests, clearance from a healthcare professional, or resolution of symptoms. In the prospective study, mobile phlebotomists collected whole blood, serum and a nasopharyngeal or oropharyngeal swab from each participant. Prospective study participants could optionally give additional blood draws and questionnaires over a roughly 2-month period. Before DNA extraction, prospective study blood samples were shipped either frozen or at room temperature.

V trim: 4 bases; J trim: 10 bases; unmatched bases: 7. Sequences SGDLS (CDR1) and YYNGEE (CDR2) are obtained from the germline V gene. Taken from cysteine to phenylalanine, the CDR3 has 14 residues. CDR3 DNA only is kept here, 42 bases in frame from base 1. The data belong to a study of blood T cell repertoires in COVID-19 (TCRdb year 2020). In the study overall: Samples from collaborators originated in the United States, Italy and Spain and spanned both the acute and convalescent phases of COVID-19. Samples were obtained from the ongoing ImmuneRACE study (first 160 participants) and from 1,000 to 1,500 subjects provided by 6 global collaborators. A de-identified subject ID, COVID-19 status, age in years and sex were almost always included in the sample metadata. Where available, HLA class I and class II types were taken from metadata supplied by the sample provider and were not determined by assay-based typing. The prospective study material was composed of cDNA or gDNA derived from T cells, B-cell-depleted T cells, or PBMCs. The repertoires were released in a freely available public database meant as a resource for research on the immune response to SARS-CoV-2. Deeply sampled blood TCRbeta repertoires from subjects exposed to, actively infected with, or recovered from COVID-19 were included in the dataset.

The investigation overall reported the following: How much clinical and demographic metadata was included differed by source and by participant, and the metadata was provided uncurated.

The immunoSEQ Assay, a bias-controlled multiplex PCR, was used to amplify TCRbeta CDR3 regions from genomic DNA. For the original study's pipeline: Nucleated cell counts per sample were estimated from amplification of reference gene primers within the assay. Sequence reads were collapsed and filtered to measure the absolute abundance of every unique TCRbeta CDR3 rearrangement. Productive Simpson clonality was computed per sample as the square root of Simpson's diversity index over productive rearrangements. TCRdb took over this immuneACCESS table, retaining in-frame rearrangements with V and J assigned. Such tables are incomplete; in checked studies, under half of the missing clones stem from an unresolved V gene, and the remainder is unexplained. Clone size and the V and J calls come from that table; the DNA yielded D and trimming. The sample data list over 150,000 clones, and 87% of these were observed just once. The top ten clonotypes cover 2% to 2.5% of the sample.

The sample comprised PBMCs or T cells enriched from blood (not recorded which). The clonotype originates from a woman aged 25 to 39 who had recovered from COVID-19. The rearrangement combines TRBV9 with TRBJ1-6; 8 bases in the middle match TRBD1. In nucleotides, the sequence is TGTGCCAGCAGCCCCGGACAGGGAAGATCACCCCTCCACTTT. It specifies CASSPGQGRSPLHF.